The sequence of this T cell receptor beta chain was determined in a study of T-cell memory formation after mild COVID-19 (dated by TCRdb to about 2021). As for the study more broadly: TCR sequence clusters from the two donors were found to be largely donor specific. In two donors, T-cell clones that expanded and contracted after mild COVID-19 were followed by sequencing TCRalpha and TCRbeta repertoires longitudinally. Two young, previously healthy adult volunteers made up the cohort, one male and one female. Study-level results and caveats: The second-wave clones that peaked on day 37 were not confirmed to be SARS-CoV-2 specific. The detection of some responding clones in pre-infection memory suggests that pre-existing cross-reactive memory T cells joined the SARS-CoV-2 response. Contracting CD4+ clones appeared mostly in the CM and EM memory subsets, whereas CD8+ clones were enriched in EMRA. The study included only a couple of mild cases, and larger cohorts that include severe cases with pre-infection samples were judged to be necessary. Clones that contracted from day 15 to 85 showed balanced CD4/CD8 phenotypes, whereas a second wave of clones that expanded from day 15 to 37 leaned towards CD4+.

Ficoll-Paque density gradient centrifugation was the method used to isolate PBMCs. There are 14 amino acids in the CDR3, from cysteine to phenylalanine inclusive. Only the CDR3 portion is preserved as DNA: 42 bases, with reading frame beginning at the first base. The germline V gene gives CDR1 as SGHNT and CDR2 as YENEEA. V is cut by 6 bases and J by 6 bases, and the space between the germline ends is 14 bases. TCRdb records Illumina NovaSeq 6000 as the sequencer. cDNA libraries for TCRalpha and TCRbeta were prepared by 5'RACE using constant-segment primers, with sample barcodes and unique molecular identifiers added. Trizol reagent was used to extract RNA from every sample. Amplification of the libraries took two PCR steps, and the second step added a second sample barcode plus Illumina TruSeq adapters. Sequencing of libraries was performed on an Illumina NovaSeq with 2 x 150 bp paired-end reads. In the paper's pipeline: Demultiplexing of reads and collapsing into UMI-guided consensus sequences were performed with migec v1.2.7. Using mixcr v2.1.11, UMI consensuses were aligned to TRA and TRB V and J templates and then assembled into clonotypes. A clonotype was counted as expanded or contracted only when both edgeR and NoisET called the clonotype significant, with the noise models trained on biological replicates. edgeR calls used a false discovery rate-adjusted p below 0.01 and a log2 fold-change threshold of 1. As an exploratory analysis of dynamics, max-normalized trajectories of the 1000 most abundant clonotypes were examined by PCA with hierarchical clustering. Separately sequenced CD4+ and CD8+ repertoires were used to assign a CD4 or CD8 phenotype to each responding clone. Through fastp at Q25 and MiXCR, TCRdb rebuilt clones from the public reads, retaining in-frame beta chains. Rows with one shared CDR3 protein collapse into an entry with the most common genes and DNA. TCRdb, not the authors, supplied the V and J calls. For this sample the table gives about 430,000 distinct CDR3 sequences, of which 20% to 25% were detected only once. The ten largest make up 7.5% to 10% of the sample.

In regard to this clonotype: It lacks a known antigen. No quality values exist for individual bases; no much larger clone is one base distant.

The specimen sequenced was PBMCs or a T cell subset sorted from them (not recorded which). The sequence joins TRBV11-3 to TRBJ2-2; too little of a D gene remains to name it. The source of this sequence is an adult woman who had mild COVID-19 (a few samples of this study predate the infection). The sample titles of this study are shuffled in the database, so cell type and time point are left out; the donor was told from shared clones. The CDR3 loop reads CASRLQLPAGELFF. The nucleotides read TGTGCCAGCAGGCTCCAACTTCCCGCCGGGGAGCTGTTTTTT.